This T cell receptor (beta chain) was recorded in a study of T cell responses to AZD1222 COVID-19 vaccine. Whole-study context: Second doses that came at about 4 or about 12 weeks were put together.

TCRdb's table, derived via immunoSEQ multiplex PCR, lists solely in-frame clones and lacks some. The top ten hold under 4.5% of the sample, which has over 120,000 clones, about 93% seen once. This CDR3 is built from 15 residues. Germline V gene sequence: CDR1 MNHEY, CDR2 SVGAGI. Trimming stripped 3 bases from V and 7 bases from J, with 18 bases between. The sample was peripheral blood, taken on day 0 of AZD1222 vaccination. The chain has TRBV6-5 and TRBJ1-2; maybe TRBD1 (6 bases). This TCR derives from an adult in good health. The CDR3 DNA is TGTGCCAGCAGTTATCCCCGGGGGTCAGGGGCTGGCTACACCTTC. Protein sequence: CASSYPRGSGAGYTF.